This T cell receptor beta chain originates from a study of T cells after somatic rescue of genetic block. The assay was immunoSEQ multiplex PCR, and TCRdb's table has in-frame clones only and misses some. The sample lists around 67,000 clones; under 95% were seen once. CDR1 and CDR2 from the germline V gene are SGHTA and FQGNSA. This CDR3 is 13 amino acids long. Trimming took 3 bases from V and 4 from J, leaving 10 bases between them. The chain uses TRBV7-2 and TRBJ2-7; D is uncertain. The sequence came from a man aged 25 to 45. The sequencing sample was made of peripheral blood mononuclear cells (PBMCs). CDR3 amino acids: CASSLKLWYEQYF. CDR3 sequence (DNA): TGTGCCAGCAGCTTGAAGCTGTGGTACGAGCAGTACTTC.